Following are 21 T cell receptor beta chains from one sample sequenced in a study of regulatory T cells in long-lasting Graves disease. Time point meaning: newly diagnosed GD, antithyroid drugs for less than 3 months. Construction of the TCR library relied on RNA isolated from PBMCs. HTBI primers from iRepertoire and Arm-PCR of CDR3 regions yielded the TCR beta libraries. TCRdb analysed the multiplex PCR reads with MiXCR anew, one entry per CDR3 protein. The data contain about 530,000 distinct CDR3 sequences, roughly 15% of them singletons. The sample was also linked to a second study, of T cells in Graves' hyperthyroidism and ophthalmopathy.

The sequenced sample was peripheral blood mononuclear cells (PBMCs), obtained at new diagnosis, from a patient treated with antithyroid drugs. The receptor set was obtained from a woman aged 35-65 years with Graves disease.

The CDR3 DNA sequence: TGCAGTGCTAGATGGACAGGGGGCATTGAAGCTTTCTTT. Amino acid sequence: CSARWTGGIEAFF. This chain links TRBV20-1 with TRBJ1-1; TRBD1 aligns across 11 bases. V was pared by 2 bases and J by 7 bases, with 3 bases of the junction left unmatched. CDR1 and CDR2 from the germline V gene are DFQATT and SNEGSKA (reference sequence). CDR3 length equals 13 residues.

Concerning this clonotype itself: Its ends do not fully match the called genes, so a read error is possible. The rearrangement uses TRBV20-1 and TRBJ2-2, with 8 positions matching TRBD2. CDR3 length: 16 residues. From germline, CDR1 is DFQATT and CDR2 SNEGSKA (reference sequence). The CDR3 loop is CSARDLASGPHGKLFF. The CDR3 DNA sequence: TGCAGTGCTAGAGATCTGGCTAGCGGGCCGCACGGGAAGCTGTTTTTT.

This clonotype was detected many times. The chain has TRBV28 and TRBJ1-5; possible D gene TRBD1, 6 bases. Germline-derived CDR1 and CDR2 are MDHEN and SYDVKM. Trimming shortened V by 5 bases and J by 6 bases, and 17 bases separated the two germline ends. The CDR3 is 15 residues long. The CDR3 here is CASSPSEGGGQPQHF. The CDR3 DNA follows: TGTGCCAGCAGTCCCTCGGAGGGGGGGGGTCAGCCCCAGCATTTT.

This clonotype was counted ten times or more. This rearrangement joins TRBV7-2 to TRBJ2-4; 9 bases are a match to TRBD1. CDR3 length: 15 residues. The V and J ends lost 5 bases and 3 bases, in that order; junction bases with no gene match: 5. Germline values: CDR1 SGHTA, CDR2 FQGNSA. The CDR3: CASSTRGQGKNIQYF. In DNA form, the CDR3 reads TGTGCCAGCAGCACCCGGGGACAGGGCAAAAACATTCAGTACTTC.

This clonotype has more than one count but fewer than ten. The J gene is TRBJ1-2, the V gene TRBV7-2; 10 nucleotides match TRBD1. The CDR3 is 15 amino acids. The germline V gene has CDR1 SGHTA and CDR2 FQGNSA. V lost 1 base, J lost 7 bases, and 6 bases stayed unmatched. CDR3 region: CASSLDLTGGRGYTF. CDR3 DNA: TGTGCCAGCAGCTTAGATCTGACAGGGGGCCGTGGCTACACCTTC.

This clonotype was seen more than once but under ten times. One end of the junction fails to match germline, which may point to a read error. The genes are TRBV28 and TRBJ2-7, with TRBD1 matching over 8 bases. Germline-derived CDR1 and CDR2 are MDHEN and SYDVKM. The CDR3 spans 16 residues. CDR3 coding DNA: TGTGCCGGCAGTGCCTTCTCCACCGGGACAGGCTATGAGCAGTACTTC. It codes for CAGSAFSTGTGYEQYF.

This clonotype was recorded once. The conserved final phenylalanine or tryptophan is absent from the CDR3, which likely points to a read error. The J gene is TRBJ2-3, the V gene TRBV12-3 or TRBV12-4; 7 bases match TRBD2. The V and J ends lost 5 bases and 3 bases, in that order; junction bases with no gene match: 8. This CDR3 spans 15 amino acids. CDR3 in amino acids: CASSPRRAGTDTQYL. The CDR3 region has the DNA TGTGCCAGCAGTCCCCGAAGAGCGGGGACAGATACGCAGTATCTT.

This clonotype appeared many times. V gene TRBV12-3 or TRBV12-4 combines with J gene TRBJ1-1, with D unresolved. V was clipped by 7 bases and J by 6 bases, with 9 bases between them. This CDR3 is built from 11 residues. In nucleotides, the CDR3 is TGTGCCAGCATCAACCCGGCTGAAGCTTTCTTT. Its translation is CASINPAEAFF.

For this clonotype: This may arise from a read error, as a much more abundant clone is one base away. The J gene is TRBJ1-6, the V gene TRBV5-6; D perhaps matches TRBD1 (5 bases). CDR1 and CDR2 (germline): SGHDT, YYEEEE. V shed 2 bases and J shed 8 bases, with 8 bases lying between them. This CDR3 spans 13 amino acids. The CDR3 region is CASSFGADSPLHF. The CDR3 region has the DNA TGTGCCAGCAGCTTTGGGGCGGATTCACCCCTCCACTTT.

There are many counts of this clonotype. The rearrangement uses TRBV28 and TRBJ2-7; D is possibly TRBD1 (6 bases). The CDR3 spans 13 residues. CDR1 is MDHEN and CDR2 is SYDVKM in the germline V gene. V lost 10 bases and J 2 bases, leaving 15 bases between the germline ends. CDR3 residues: CATKIRDTYEQYF. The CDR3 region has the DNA TGTGCCACCAAGATCCGGGACACCTACGAGCAGTACTTC.

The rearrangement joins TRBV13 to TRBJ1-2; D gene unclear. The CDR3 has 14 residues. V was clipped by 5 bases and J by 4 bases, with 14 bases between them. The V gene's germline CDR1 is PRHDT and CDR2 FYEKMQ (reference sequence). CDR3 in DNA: TGTGCCAGCAGCCCATCACAGCCGGGCTATGGCTACACCTTC. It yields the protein CASSPSQPGYGYTF. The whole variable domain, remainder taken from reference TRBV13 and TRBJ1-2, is AAGVIQSPRHLIKEKRETATLKCYPIPRHDTVYWYQQGPGQDPQFLISFYEKMQSDKGSIPDRFSAQQFSDYHSELNMSSLELGDSALYFCASSPSQPGYGYTFGSGTRLTVV.

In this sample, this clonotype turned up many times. The CDR3 nucleotides read TGTGCCAGCAGTGAATCGGTGGGAGCTTTCTTT. Translated, it gives CASSESVGAFF. The chain carries TRBV2 and TRBJ1-1; D unclear. The V and J ends lost 2 bases and 10 bases respectively, with 8 bases between them. Germline loops: CDR1 SNHLY, CDR2 FYNNEI. The CDR3 loop spans 11 amino acids.

DNA of the CDR3: TGCGCCAGCAGCTCCGCCGCCCAGGGGCTCGGGGAGACCCAGTACTTC. Translation: CASSSAAQGLGETQYF. The chain recombines TRBV5-1 with TRBJ2-5; D may be TRBD1 (6 bases). Germline loops: CDR1 SGHRS, CDR2 YFSETQ. This CDR3 region has 16 residues. Trimming cost V 3 bases and J 5 bases, with 20 bases left between them.

CDR3 amino acids: CASSPTSSDTQYF. The DNA of the CDR3 is TGTGCCAGCTCACCCACTAGCTCAGATACGCAGTATTTT. J is TRBJ2-3 and V is TRBV18, with a weak D call TRBD2 (6 bases). V lost 3 bases and J 4 bases, leaving 8 bases between the germline ends. Per the germline V gene, CDR1 is KGHSH and CDR2 is LQKENI. CDR3 size: 13 residues.

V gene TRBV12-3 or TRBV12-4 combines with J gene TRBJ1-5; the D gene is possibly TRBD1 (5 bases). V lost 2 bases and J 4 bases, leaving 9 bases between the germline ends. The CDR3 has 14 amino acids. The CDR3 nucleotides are TGTGCCAGCAGTTTAATAGGGACGAATCAGCCCCAGCATTTT. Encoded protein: CASSLIGTNQPQHF.

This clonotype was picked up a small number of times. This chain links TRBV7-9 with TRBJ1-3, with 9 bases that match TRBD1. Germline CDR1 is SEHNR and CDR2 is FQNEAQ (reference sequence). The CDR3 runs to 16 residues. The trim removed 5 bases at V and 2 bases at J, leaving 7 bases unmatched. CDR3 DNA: TGTGCCAGCAGCCTAAGGGACAGGGAGACTGGAAACACCATATATTTT. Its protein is CASSLRDRETGNTIYF.

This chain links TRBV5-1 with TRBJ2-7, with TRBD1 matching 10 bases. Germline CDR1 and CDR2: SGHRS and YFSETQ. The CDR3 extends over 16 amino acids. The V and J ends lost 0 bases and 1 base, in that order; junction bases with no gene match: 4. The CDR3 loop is CASSLGRDRGSYEQYF. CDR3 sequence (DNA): TGCGCCAGCAGCTTGGGGAGGGACAGGGGATCCTACGAGCAGTACTTC.

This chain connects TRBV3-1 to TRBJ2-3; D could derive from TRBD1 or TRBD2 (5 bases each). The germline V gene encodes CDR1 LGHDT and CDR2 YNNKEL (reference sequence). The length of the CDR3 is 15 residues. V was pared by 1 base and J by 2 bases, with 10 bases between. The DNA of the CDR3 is TGTGCCAGCAGCCAAGGGGACCCGCTCACAGATACGCAGTATTTT. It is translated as CASSQGDPLTDTQYF.

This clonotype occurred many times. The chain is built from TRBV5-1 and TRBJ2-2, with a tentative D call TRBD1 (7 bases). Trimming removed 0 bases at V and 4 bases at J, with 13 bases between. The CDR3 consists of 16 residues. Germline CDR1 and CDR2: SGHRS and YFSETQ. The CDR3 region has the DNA TGCGCCAGCAGCTTGGCAGGGGGACTGGGCACCGGGGAGCTGTTTTTT. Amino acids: CASSLAGGLGTGELFF.

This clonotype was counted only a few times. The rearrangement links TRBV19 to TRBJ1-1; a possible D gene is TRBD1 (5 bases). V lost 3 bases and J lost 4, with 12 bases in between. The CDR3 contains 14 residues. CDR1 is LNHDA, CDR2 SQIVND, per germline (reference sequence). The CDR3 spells CASSMWQGGTEAFF. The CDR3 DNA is TGTGCCAGTAGTATGTGGCAGGGTGGCACTGAAGCTTTCTTT.

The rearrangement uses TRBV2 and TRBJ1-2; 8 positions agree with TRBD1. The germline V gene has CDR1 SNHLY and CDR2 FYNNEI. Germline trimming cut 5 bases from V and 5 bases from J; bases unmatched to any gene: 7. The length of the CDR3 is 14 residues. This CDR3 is CASSWTGRTYGYTF. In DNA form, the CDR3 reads TGTGCCAGCAGTTGGACAGGGCGAACTTATGGCTACACCTTC.